This T cell receptor beta chain was captured in a study of T-cell memory formation after mild COVID-19. The CDR3 totals 13 residues. The V gene's germline CDR1 is ENHRY and CDR2 SYGVKD. The V end was cut by 9 bases, the J end by 0 bases, with 11 bases between. TCRdb fed the 5' RACE reads into MiXCR, producing one record per CDR3 protein. The top ten hold around 2.4% of the sample, which has 120,000 to 150,000 distinct CDR3 sequences, 15% to 20% seen once. The sequence derives from an adult woman who had mild COVID-19 (a few samples of this study predate the infection). Cell type and time point are not known. Specimen: PBMCs or a T cell subset sorted from them (not recorded which). This sequence joins TRBV10-3 and TRBJ1-1, with a weak D call TRBD1 (5 bases). The CDR3 DNA reads as TGTGCCATTAAAGGGGTATTGAACACTGAAGCTTTCTTT. Protein product: CAIKGVLNTEAFF.